Listed below are T cell receptor beta chains from one sample, sequenced in a study of blood T cell repertoires in COVID-19. This table comes from immunoSEQ multiplex PCR, and its TCRdb copy is limited to in-frame clones, with some not included. This table holds approximately 320,000 clones, 65% to 90% found once. The sequenced material came from peripheral blood. The receptors derive from a human donor in a cohort sampled during active COVID-19. The CDR3 runs from the conserved cysteine through the conserved F or W. Each record gives: D gene, V gene, clone size, J gene, CDR3 DNA, CDR3 protein. The D gene is left open where the match is weak. A clone size is listed for some rows: how often the clone was seen (once, few, many), or a class if it is expanded.

.	TRBV24-1	.	TRBJ2-3	TGTGCCACCAGTGACTCGGACTCGGATACGCAGTATTTT	CATSDSDSDTQYF
TRBD2	TRBV20-1	.	TRBJ2-3	TGCAGTGCACCGGGAGGAGATACGCAGTATTTT	CSAPGGDTQYF
.	TRBV5-6	once	TRBJ1-5	TGTGCCAGCAGCAAAAACAGGGTTATCGGCAATCAGCCCCAGCATTTT	CASSKNRVIGNQPQHF
TRBD2	TRBV7-2	once	TRBJ2-7	TGTGCCAGCAGCTTCCCGGGAGGGGCGGGCGAGCAATACTTC	CASSFPGGAGEQYF
.	TRBV7-2	.	TRBJ2-4	TGTGCCAGCAGCTTAAGCCTCGCCAAAAACATTCAGTACTTC	CASSLSLAKNIQYF
.	TRBV14	.	TRBJ1-2	TGTGCCACCTCAGACAGCCCTAACTATGGCTACACCTTC	CATSDSPNYGYTF
.	TRBV5-1	few	TRBJ1-5	TGCGCCAGCAGCTTGATGGGAGGCAGCCATCAGCCCCAGCATTTT	CASSLMGGSHQPQHF
TRBD2	TRBV11-3	.	TRBJ2-3	TGTGCCAGCAGCAGGGGGACTAGCGGCACAGATACGCAGTATTTT	CASSRGTSGTDTQYF
.	TRBV2	.	TRBJ2-3	TGTGCCAGCTTGCCAGGGCCTAGCACAGATACGCAGTATTTT	CASLPGPSTDTQYF
.	TRBV24-1	.	TRBJ2-1	TGTGCCACCAGTGCCGCGGACGGTTCTAGCCACTACAATGAGCAGTTCTTC	CATSAADGSSHYNEQFF
TRBD2	TRBV6-5	.	TRBJ2-7	TGTGCCAGCAGTAGGGGACTAGCGGCCTACGAGCAGTACTTC	CASSRGLAAYEQYF
.	TRBV7-8	.	TRBJ1-3	TGTGCCAGCAGCTTAACGAGGTCCCTTAGCTCTGGAAACACCATATATTTT	CASSLTRSLSSGNTIYF
TRBD1	TRBV27	.	TRBJ1-2	TGTGCCAGCAGTCCGGACAGGGCCCTGTATGGCTACACCTTC	CASSPDRALYGYTF
.	TRBV4-1	few	TRBJ1-5	TGCGCCAGCAGCCAAGACCCATATCAGCCCCAGCATTTT	CASSQDPYQPQHF
TRBD1	TRBV7-9	.	TRBJ2-7	TGTGCCAGTATTTCTAGGGACAGCTCCTACGAGCAGTACTTC	CASISRDSSYEQYF
TRBD1	TRBV7-8	.	TRBJ1-2	TGTGCCAGCAGCTTAGCTCGGGACAGGGTTGGCTATGGCTACACCTTC	CASSLARDRVGYGYTF
.	TRBV6-5	once	TRBJ1-1	TGTGCCAGCAGTTACTTCCGGGGAAACACTGAAGCTTTCTTT	CASSYFRGNTEAFF
.	TRBV11-3	few	TRBJ2-3	TGTGCCAGCAGCTTAAACGTGGCTTTCACAGATACGCAGTATTTT	CASSLNVAFTDTQYF
TRBD1	TRBV19	.	TRBJ2-1	TGTGCCAGTAGTCGCCGGACAGGGTCGTACAATGAGCAGTTCTTC	CASSRRTGSYNEQFF
TRBD1	TRBV6-1	.	TRBJ1-5	TGTGCCAGCAGTGCTCGGACAGGGGCGATCAATCAGCCCCAGCATTTT	CASSARTGAINQPQHF
TRBD2	TRBV3-1/TRBV3-2	.	TRBJ2-5	TGTGCCAGCAGCCAAGACCTTCGGGAGGCTCAACGCTCCCAAGAGACCCAGTACTTC	CASSQDLREAQRSQETQYF
.	TRBV25-1	.	TRBJ1-3	TGTGCCAGCAGTGGTCATTCAGGCGCAAACACCATATATTTT	CASSGHSGANTIYF
.	TRBV6-5	once	TRBJ2-7	TGTGCCAGCAGCCCCTCAAAGGGGCACCCCTACGAGCAGTACTTC	CASSPSKGHPYEQYF
.	TRBV20-1	.	TRBJ2-7	TGCAGTGCTAGTGTGGCACAGCAAGAGCAGTACTTC	CSASVAQQEQYF
.	TRBV9	.	TRBJ2-7	TGTGCCAGCAGCGTAGGAACAGGGTATGACGAGCAGTACTTC	CASSVGTGYDEQYF
.	TRBV12-3/TRBV12-4	.	TRBJ1-6	TGTGCCAGCAGTTTAAGGACAGCTGGATCCCTCCACTTT	CASSLRTAGSLHF
.	TRBV30	once	TRBJ1-5	TGTGCCTGGAAATCAGGGGGCAATCAGCCCCAGCATTTT	CAWKSGGNQPQHF
TRBD1	TRBV13	.	TRBJ1-6	TGTGCCAGCAGCCTGGGGCCGGGACAGTATAATTCACCCCTCCACTTT	CASSLGPGQYNSPLHF
.	TRBV6-5	.	TRBJ1-2	TGTGCCAGCAGTTACGGAGGGAACTTCTATGGCTACACCTTC	CASSYGGNFYGYTF
.	TRBV3-1/TRBV3-2	.	TRBJ1-2	TGTGCCAGCAGCCAACAGGGAGGCGGCTATGGCTACACCTTC	CASSQQGGGYGYTF
.	TRBV5-6	.	TRBJ2-1	TGTGCCAGCAGCTTGTCCCAAGACAGACTTGTACGGTTCTTC	CASSLSQDRLVRFF
.	TRBV10-3	.	TRBJ2-5	TGTGCCATCAGCAGGGACAGCGGGGAGACCCAGTACTTC	CAISRDSGETQYF